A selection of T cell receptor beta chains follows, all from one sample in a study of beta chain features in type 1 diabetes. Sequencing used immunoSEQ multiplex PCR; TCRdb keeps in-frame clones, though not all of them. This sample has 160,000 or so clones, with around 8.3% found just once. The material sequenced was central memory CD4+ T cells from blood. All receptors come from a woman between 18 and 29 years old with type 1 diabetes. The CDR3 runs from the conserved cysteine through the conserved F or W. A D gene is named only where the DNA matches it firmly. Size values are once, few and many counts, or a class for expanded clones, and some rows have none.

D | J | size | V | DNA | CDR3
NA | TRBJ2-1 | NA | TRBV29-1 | TGCAGCGTTGTCGTCCATGAGCAGTTCTTC | CSVVVHEQFF
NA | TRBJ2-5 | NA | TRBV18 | TGTGCCAGCTCACCCCCGGGGTACCAAGAGACCCAGTACTTC | CASSPPGYQETQYF
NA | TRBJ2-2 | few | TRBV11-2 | TGTGCCAGCAGCTTGGGCGGGGCGAACACCGGGGAGCTGTTTTTT | CASSLGGANTGELFF
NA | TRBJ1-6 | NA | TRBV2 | TGTGCCAGCAGTGTGGAACAGAATAATTCACCCCTCCACTTT | CASSVEQNNSPLHF
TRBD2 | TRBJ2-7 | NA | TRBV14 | TGTGCCAGCAGCCCCCCGGCTAGCGGGAGCTACGAGCAGTACTTC | CASSPPASGSYEQYF
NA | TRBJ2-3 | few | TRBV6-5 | TGTGCCAGCAGTGGGTCCCGGCGGGCAGATACGCAGTATTTT | CASSGSRRADTQYF
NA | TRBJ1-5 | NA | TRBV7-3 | TGTGCCAGCAGCTTAGGGAGGGAGGGGGTTAAGCATTTT | CASSLGREGVKHF
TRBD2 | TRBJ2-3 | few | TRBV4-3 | TGCGCCAGCAGCCAAGGCCATGGGGTGGGAGGGTCGGATACGCAGTATTTT | CASSQGHGVGGSDTQYF
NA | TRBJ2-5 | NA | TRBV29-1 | TGCAGCGGGGGGGGACAAAGGGAGACCCAGTACTTC | CSGGGQRETQYF
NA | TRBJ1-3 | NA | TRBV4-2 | TGTGCCAGCAGCTTCGGGGGTTTGGGTGACACCATATATTTT | CASSFGGLGDTIYF
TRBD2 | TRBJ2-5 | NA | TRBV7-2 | TGTGCCAGCAGCTTAACGTCTAGCGGACAAGAGACCCAGTACTTC | CASSLTSSGQETQYF
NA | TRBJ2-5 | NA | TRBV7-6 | TGTGCCAGCAGCAAAGAGATGGAGACCCAGTACTTC | CASSKEMETQYF
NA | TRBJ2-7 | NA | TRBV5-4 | TGTGCCAGCAGCTTAAGCGGTGACTACGAGCAGTACTTC | CASSLSGDYEQYF
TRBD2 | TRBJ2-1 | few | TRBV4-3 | TGCGCCAGCAGCCAACCCAGCGGGGGATACAATGAGCAGTTCTTC | CASSQPSGGYNEQFF
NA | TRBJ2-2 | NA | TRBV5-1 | TGCGCCAGCAGCCCTTCGACGGGGACGAACACCGGGGAGCTGTTTTTT | CASSPSTGTNTGELFF
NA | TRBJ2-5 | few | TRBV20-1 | TGCAGTGCTAGTTCACAAGAGACCCAGTACTTC | CSASSQETQYF
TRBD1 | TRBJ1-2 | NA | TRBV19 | TGTGCCAGTAGTAACCGGGACAGAAAAGCTGGCTACACCTTC | CASSNRDRKAGYTF
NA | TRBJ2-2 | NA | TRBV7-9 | TGTGCCAGCAGCTTCGACGGGGGAAGGGCCGGGGAGCTGTTTTTT | CASSFDGGRAGELFF
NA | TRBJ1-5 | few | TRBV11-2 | TGTGCCAGCAGCTTCCCAGGAGGGGCTCAGCCCCAGCATTTT | CASSFPGGAQPQHF
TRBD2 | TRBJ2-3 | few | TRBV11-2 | TGTGCCAGCAGCTTAGATCGGGGAGGGACAGATACGCAGTATTTT | CASSLDRGGTDTQYF
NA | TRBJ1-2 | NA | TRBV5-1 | TGCGCCAGCAGCGGAACGACGGGAGGTCAGGGCTACACCTTC | CASSGTTGGQGYTF
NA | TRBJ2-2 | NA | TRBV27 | TGTGCCAGCAGTTCTCCGGCGAACACCGGGGAGCTGTTTTTT | CASSSPANTGELFF
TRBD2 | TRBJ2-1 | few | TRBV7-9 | TGTGCCAGCAGCTCCCAGATCACTAGCGGGGGGGACAATGAGCAGTTCTTC | CASSSQITSGGDNEQFF
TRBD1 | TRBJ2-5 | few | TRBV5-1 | TGCGCCAGCAGCTTGGCTCCAGGGGGCGCAGAGACCCAGTACTTC | CASSLAPGGAETQYF
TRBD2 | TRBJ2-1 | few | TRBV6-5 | TGTGCCAGCAGCTCGGGACTAGCGGGAGGTAATGAGCAGTTCTTC | CASSSGLAGGNEQFF
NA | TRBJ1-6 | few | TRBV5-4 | TGTGCCAGCAGCCTTACTGCTAATTCACCCCTCCACTTT | CASSLTANSPLHF
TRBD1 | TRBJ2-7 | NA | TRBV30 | TGTGCCTGGAGTCCCGGACAGGGGGCCCACGAGCAGTACTTC | CAWSPGQGAHEQYF
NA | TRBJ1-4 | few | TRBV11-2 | TGTGCCAGCAGCTTAGGAGATCTGAGTAATGAAAAACTGTTTTTT | CASSLGDLSNEKLFF
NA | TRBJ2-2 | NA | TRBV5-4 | TGTGCCAGCAGCCCAGGAGGGCGTCGCGTCACCGGGGAGCTGTTTTTT | CASSPGGRRVTGELFF
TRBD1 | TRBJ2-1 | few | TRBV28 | TGTGCCAGCAGTTTAACAGGACAGGGGTTCAATGAGCAGTTCTTC | CASSLTGQGFNEQFF
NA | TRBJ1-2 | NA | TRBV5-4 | TGTGCCAGCAGCTTAGGGCAGGGAATGTCCGACCATGGCTACACCTTC | CASSLGQGMSDHGYTF
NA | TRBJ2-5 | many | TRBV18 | TGTGCCAGCTCCCTGAGGGCGTTAGAGACCCAGTACTTC | CASSLRALETQYF
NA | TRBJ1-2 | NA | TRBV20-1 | TGCAGTGCCGGGACATACTATGGCTACACCTTC | CSAGTYYGYTF
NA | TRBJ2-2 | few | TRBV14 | TGTGCCAGCAGCCAAGGACTAGGTGGCGGTCCCGTCACCGGGGAGCTGTTTTTT | CASSQGLGGGPVTGELFF
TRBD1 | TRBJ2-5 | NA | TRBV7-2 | TGTGCCAGCAGCTCTCAGGGACAGCCGGGAGAGACCCAGTACTTC | CASSSQGQPGETQYF
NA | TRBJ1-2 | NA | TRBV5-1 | TGCGCCAGCAGCCGGACAGAGGGACCCTATGGCTACACCTTC | CASSRTEGPYGYTF
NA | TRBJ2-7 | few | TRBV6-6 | TGTGCCAGCAGTTACTTATCGGCGGCGGGCGAGCAGTACTTC | CASSYLSAAGEQYF
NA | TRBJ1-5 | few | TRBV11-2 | TGTGCCAGCAGCACAGATAGCAATCAGCCCCAGCATTTT | CASSTDSNQPQHF
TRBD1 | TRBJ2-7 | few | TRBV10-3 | TGTGCCATCGGACAGGCGTACGAGCAGTACTTC | CAIGQAYEQYF
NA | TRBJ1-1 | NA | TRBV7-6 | TGTGCCAGCAGCATAGAGGGACACAACACTGAAGCTTTCTTT | CASSIEGHNTEAFF
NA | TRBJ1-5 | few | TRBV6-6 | TGTGCCAGCACCCCGCCCGGGATGGAAAATCAGCCCCAGCATTTT | CASTPPGMENQPQHF
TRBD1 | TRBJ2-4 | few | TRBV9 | TGTGCCAGCAGCCTTAGACAGGGGGCGGGAAACATTCAGTACTTC | CASSLRQGAGNIQYF